A single sample is the source of the 3 T cell receptor beta chains below, sequenced in a study of neurological immune-mediated disorders. MiXCR was run by TCRdb on the 5' RACE reads, yielding one entry per CDR3 protein. Of 20,000 or so distinct CDR3 sequences listed, 13% were seen once; the top ten hold 16%. Input material: PBMCs. The receptors shown here come from a woman between 40 and 55 years old with HTLV-1-associated myelopathy (HAM/TSP).

This clonotype was counted ten times or more. The V call is TRBV10-3, the J call TRBJ2-2, with TRBD1 identical over 10 bases. The CDR3 consists of 14 residues. The germline V gene has CDR1 ENHRY and CDR2 SYGVKD. Losses at the gene ends were 10 bases for V and 2 bases for J; bases not matched to a gene: 4. The CDR3 bases are TGTGCCACCGGGACAGGGGTTAACACCGGGGAGCTGTTTTTT. This sequence encodes CATGTGVNTGELFF.

In this sample, this clonotype turned up many times. This rearrangement joins TRBV20-1 to TRBJ2-2; 10 bases are a match to TRBD2. The CDR3 covers 14 residues. Unmatched junction bases numbered 3, after V lost 6 bases and J lost 2 bases. The germline CDR1 and CDR2 sequences are DFQATT and SNEGSKA (reference sequence). The CDR3 reads CSALAGVNTGELFF. For the CDR3, the DNA is TGCAGTGCGCTAGCGGGGGTAAACACCGGGGAGCTGTTTTTT.

This clonotype was seen repeatedly, ten times or more. This sequence joins TRBV11-2 and TRBJ1-3, with D perhaps matching TRBD1 (5 bases). The CDR3 has 16 amino acids. Deletions cut 0 bases from V and 1 base from J, with 10 bases between. Germline CDR1 SGHAT, CDR2 FQNNGV. CDR3 DNA sequence: TGTGCCAGCAGCTTAGAGCTCCCAGGGTCTGGAAACACCATATATTTT. Encoded protein: CASSLELPGSGNTIYF.